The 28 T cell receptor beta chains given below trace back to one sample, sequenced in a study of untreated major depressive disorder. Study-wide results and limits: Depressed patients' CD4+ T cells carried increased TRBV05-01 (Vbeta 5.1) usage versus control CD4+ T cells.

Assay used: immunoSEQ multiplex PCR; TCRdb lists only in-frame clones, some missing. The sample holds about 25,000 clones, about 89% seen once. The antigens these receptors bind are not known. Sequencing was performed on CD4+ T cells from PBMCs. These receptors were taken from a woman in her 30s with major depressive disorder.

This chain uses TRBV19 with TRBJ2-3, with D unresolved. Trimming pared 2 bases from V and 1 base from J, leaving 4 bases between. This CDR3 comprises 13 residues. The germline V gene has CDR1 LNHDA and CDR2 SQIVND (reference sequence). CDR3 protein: CASSISGTDTQYF. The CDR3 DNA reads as TGTGCCAGTAGTATAAGTGGCACAGATACGCAGTATTTT. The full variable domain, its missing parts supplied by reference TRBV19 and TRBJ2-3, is DGGITQSPKYLFRKEGQNVTLSCEQNLNHDAMYWYRQDPGQGLRLIYYSQIVNDFQKGDIAEGYSVSREKKESFPLTVTSAQKNPTAFYLCASSISGTDTQYFGPGTRLTVL.

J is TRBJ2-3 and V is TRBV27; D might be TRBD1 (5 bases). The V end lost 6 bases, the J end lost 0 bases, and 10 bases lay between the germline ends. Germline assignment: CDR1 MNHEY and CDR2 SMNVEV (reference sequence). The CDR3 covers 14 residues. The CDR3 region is CASRGALSTDTQYF. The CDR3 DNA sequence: TGTGCCAGCAGAGGGGCACTTAGCACAGATACGCAGTATTTT.

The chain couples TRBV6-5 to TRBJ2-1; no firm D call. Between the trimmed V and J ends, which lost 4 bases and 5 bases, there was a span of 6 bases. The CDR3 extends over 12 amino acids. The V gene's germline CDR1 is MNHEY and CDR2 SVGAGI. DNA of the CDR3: TGTGCCAGCAGTTCCGGGCACAATGAGCAGTTCTTC. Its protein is CASSSGHNEQFF.

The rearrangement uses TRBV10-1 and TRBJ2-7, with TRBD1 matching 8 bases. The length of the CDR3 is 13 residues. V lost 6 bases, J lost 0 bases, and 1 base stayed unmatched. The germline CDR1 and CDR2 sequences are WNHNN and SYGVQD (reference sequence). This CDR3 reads CASRDRASYEQYF. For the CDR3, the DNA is TGCGCCAGCAGGGACAGGGCCTCCTACGAGCAGTACTTC.

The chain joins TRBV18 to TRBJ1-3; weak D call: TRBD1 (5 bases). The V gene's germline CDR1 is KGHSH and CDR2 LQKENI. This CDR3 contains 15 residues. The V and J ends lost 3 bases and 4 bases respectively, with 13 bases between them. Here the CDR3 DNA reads TGTGCCAGCTCACCGACCAGGGAGGGAGGAAACACCATATATTTT. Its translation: CASSPTREGGNTIYF.

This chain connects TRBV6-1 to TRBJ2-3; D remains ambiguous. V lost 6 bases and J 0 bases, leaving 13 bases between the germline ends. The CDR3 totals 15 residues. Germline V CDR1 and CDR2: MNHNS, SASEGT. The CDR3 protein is CASRRISSSTDTQYF. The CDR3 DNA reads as TGTGCCAGCAGACGGATCTCTTCTAGCACAGATACGCAGTATTTT.

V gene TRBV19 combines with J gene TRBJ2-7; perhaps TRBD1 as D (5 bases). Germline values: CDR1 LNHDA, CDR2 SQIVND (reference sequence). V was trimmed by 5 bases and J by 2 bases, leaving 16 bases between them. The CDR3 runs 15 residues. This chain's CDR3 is CASSARQGRAYEQYF. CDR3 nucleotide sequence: TGTGCCAGTAGTGCCCGTCAGGGCCGCGCCTACGAGCAGTACTTC.

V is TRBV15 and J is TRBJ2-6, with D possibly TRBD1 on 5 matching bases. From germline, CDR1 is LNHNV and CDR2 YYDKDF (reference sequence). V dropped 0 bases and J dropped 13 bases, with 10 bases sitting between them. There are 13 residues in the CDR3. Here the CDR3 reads CATSRDRVGVLTF. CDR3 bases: TGTGCCACCAGCAGAGACAGGGTCGGAGTCCTGACTTTC.

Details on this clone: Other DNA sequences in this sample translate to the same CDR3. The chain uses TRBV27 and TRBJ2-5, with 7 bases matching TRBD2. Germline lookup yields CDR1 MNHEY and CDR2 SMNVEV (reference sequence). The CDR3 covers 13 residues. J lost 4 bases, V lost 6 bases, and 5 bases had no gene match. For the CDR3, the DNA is TGTGCCAGCAGCCCCGGGAGGAGAGAGACCCAGTACTTC. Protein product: CASSPGRRETQYF.

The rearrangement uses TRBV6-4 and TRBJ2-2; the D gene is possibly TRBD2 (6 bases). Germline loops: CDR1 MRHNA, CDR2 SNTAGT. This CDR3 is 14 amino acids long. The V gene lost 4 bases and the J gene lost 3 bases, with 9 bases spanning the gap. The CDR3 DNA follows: TGTGCCAGCAGTGCCGGGACTGACACCGGGGAGCTGTTTTTT. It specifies CASSAGTDTGELFF.

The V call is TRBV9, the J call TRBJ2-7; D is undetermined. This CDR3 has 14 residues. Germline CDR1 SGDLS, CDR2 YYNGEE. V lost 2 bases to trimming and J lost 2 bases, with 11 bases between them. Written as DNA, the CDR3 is TGTGCCAGCAGCGTGACCGAACGTCCCTACGAGCAGTACTTC. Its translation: CASSVTERPYEQYF.

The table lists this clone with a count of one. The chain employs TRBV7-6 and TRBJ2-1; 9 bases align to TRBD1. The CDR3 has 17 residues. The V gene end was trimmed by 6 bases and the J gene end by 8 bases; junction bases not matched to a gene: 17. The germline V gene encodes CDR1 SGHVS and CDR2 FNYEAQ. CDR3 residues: CASRRTTPGQGFDEQFF. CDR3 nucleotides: TGTGCCAGCAGACGAACCACCCCGGGACAGGGCTTCGATGAGCAGTTCTTC.

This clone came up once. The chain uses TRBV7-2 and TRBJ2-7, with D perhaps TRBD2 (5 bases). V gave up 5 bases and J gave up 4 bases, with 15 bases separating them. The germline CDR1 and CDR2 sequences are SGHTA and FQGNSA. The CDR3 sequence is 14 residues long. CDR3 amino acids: CASSPRVERYEQYF. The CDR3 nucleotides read TGTGCCAGCAGCCCCCGGGTCGAGCGGTACGAGCAGTACTTC.

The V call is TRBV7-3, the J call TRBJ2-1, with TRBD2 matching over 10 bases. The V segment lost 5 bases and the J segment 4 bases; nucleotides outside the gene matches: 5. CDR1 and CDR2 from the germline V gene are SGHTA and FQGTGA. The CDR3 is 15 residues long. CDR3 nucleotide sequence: TGTGCCAGCAGCCCACAGACTAGCGGGTACAATGAGCAGTTCTTC. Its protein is CASSPQTSGYNEQFF. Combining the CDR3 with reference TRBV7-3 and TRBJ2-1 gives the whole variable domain GAGVSQTPSNKVTEKGKYVELRCDPISGHTALYWYRQSLGQGPEFLIYFQGTGAADDSGLPNDRFFAVRPEGSVSTLKIQRTERGDSAVYLCASSPQTSGYNEQFFGPGTRLTVL.

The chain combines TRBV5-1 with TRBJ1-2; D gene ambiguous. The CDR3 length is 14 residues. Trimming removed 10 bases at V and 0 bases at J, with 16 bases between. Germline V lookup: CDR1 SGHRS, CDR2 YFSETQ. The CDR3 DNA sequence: TGCGCCTCTTCCCGAGACGGCACTAACTATGGCTACACCTTC. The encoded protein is CASSRDGTNYGYTF.

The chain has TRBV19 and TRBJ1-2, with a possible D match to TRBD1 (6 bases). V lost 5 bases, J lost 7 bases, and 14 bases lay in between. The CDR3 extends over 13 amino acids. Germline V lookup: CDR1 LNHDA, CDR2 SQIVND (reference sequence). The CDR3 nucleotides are TGTGCCAGTAGTGAGGGGGTTTCGGGTGGCTACACCTTC. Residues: CASSEGVSGGYTF.

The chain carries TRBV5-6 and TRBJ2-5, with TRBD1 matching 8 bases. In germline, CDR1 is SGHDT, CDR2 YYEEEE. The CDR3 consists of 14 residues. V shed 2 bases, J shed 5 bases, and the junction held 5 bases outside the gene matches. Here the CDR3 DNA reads TGTGCCAGCAGCTTCCTGGACAGGGCGGAGACCCAGTACTTC. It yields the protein CASSFLDRAETQYF.

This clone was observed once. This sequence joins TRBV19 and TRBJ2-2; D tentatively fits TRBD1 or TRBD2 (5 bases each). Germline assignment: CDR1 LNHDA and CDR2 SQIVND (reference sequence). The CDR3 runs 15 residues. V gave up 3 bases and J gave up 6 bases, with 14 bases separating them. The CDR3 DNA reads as TGTGCCAGTAGTATTTTGAGGGGCTTGGCCGGGGAGCTGTTTTTT. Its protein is CASSILRGLAGELFF.

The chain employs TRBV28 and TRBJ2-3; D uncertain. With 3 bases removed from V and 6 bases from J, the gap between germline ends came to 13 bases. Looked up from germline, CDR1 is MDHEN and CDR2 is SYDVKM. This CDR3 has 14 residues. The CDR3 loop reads CASSFGPLRDTQYF. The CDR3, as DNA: TGTGCCAGCAGTTTCGGACCCTTGAGGGATACGCAGTATTTT.

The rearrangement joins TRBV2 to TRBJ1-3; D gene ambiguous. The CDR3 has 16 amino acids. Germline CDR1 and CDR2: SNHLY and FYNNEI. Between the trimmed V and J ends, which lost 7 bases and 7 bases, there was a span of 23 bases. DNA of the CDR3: TGTGCCAGCAAGGCATTCTCCCGCTCCCCGAGGAACACCATATATTTT. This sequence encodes CASKAFSRSPRNTIYF.

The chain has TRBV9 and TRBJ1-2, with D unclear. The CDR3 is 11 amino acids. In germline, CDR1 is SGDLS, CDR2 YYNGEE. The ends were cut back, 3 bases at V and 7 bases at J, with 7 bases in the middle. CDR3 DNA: TGTGCCAGCAGCGGGGAGCCTGGCTACACCTTC. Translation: CASSGEPGYTF.

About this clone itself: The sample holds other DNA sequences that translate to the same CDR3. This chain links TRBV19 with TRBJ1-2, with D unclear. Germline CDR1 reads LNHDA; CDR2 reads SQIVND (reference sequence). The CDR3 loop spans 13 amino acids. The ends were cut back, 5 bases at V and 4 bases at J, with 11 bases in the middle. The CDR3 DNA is TGTGCCAGTAGTCCCCCAGGCGGCTATGGCTACACCTTC. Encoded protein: CASSPPGGYGYTF. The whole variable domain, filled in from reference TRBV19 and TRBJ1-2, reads DGGITQSPKYLFRKEGQNVTLSCEQNLNHDAMYWYRQDPGQGLRLIYYSQIVNDFQKGDIAEGYSVSREKKESFPLTVTSAQKNPTAFYLCASSPPGGYGYTFGSGTRLTVV.

CDR3 region: CASSLAGGPDTQYF. The CDR3 DNA reads as TGTGCCAGCAGCTTAGCGGGAGGCCCAGATACGCAGTATTTT. This rearrangement joins TRBV11-3 to TRBJ2-3, with 7 bases lining up with TRBD2. Germline V gene data show CDR1 as SGHNT and CDR2 as YENEEA. V shed 1 base and J 4 bases; nucleotides not matched to a gene: 2. CDR3 size: 14 residues.

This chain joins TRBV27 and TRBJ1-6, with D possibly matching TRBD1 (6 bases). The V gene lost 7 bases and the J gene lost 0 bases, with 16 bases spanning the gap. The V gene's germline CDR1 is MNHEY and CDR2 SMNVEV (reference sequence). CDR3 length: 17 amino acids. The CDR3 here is CASTGNRATSYNSPLHF. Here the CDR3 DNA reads TGTGCCAGCACGGGCAACAGGGCCACCTCCTATAATTCACCCCTCCACTTT.

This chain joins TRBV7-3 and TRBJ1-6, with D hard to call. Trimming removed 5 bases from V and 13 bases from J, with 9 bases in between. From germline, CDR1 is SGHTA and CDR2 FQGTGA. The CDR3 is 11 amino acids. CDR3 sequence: CASSPFEPLHF. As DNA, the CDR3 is TGTGCCAGCAGCCCGTTCGAGCCCCTCCACTTT.

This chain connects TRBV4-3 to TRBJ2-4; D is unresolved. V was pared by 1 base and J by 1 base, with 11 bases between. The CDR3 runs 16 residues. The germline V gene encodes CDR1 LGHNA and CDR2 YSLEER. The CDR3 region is CASSQVGSGAKNIQYF. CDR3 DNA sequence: TGCGCCAGCAGCCAAGTAGGCAGTGGGGCCAAAAACATTCAGTACTTC.

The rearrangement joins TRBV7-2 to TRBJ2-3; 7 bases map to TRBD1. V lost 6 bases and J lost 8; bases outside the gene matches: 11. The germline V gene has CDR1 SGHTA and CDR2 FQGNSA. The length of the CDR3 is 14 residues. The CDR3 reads CASRQGSPMGTQYF. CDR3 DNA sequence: TGTGCCAGCAGACAGGGGAGCCCGATGGGTACGCAGTATTTT.

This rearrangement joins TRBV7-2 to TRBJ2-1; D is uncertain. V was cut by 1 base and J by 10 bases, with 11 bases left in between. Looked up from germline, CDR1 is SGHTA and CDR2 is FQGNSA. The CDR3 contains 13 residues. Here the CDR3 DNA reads TGTGCCAGCAGCTTAGGCCCCTCCGGGGAGCAGTTCTTC. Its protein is CASSLGPSGEQFF.